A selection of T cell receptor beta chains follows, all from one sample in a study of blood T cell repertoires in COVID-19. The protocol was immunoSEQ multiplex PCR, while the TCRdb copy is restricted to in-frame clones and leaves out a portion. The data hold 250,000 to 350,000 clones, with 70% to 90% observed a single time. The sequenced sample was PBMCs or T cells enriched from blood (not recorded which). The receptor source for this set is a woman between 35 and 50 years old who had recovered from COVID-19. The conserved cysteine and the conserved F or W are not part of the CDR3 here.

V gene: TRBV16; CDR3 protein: ASSQRRGQQPQH
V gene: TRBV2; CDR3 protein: ASSGRTGPSLAYSNEQF
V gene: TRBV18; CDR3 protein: ASSWTGTYRQETQY
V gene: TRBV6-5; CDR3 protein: ASSLGTKKGEQY
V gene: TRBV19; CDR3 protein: ASSPLAGARSYEQY
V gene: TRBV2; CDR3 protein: ASSEGGYGYT
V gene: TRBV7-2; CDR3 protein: ASSLVLPYEQY
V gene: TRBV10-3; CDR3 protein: AISPTQNTEAF
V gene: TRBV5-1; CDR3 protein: ASSLASQKTGELF
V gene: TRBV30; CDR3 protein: AWRGRPGYEQF
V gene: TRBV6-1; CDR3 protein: ASSERQGLEREKLF
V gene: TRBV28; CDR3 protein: ASSKGIGVVREGSEQY
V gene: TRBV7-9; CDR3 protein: ASSYGQGGPSGNTIY
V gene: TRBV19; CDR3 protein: ASSIRTGSGGIAKNIQY
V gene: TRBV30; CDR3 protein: AWAGTGVINEQY
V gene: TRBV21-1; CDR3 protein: ASSIGTGNGTQY
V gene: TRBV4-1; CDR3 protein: ASSYDRGHSPLH
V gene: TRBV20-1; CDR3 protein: SAPAGTGYT
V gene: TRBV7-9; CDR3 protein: ASSRDTNYGYT
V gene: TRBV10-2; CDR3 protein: ASSEPLANYEQY
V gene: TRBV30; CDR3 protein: AWSVGNSGRGETQY
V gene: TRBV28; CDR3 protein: ASSFLEEVNEQL
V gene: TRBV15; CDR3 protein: ATSRGQTSYEQY
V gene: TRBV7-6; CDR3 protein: ASSLEQGAGEQY
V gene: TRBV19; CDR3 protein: ASSTWTSGNEQF
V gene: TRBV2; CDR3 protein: ASSEQRRDEQF
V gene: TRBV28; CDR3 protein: ASSGTGSHQPQH
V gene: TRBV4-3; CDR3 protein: ASSPRLLQDRGLYGTQY
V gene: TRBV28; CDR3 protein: ASSITDRVPPYEQY
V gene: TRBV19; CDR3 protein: ASSDDRGVTEAF
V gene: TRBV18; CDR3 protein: ASSPTGQASNEKLF
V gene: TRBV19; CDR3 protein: ASSIGGTYEQY
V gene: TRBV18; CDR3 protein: ASSPTPVDTIY
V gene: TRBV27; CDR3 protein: ASSDNRVHEQY
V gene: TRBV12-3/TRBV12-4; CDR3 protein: ASSRDLKTQY
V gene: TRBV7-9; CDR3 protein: ASSFGSAGSTDTQY
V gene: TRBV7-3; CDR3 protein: ASSPLRAPGTGELF
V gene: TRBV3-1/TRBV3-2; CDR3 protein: ASSPPGVTDTQY
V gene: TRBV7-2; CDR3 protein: ASSLSQNEKLF
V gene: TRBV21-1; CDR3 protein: ASSSLGLARKF
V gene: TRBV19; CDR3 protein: ASSTPGGGGETQY
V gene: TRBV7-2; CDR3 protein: ASSPYRDRGRVDTQY
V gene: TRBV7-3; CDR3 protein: ASSASRGLTDTQY
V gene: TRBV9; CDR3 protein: ASSPWTELMNTEAF
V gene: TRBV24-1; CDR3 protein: ATSDGGHNYGYT
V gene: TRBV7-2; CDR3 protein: ASSPPGLPHGELF
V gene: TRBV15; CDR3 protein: ATSDRGRAQH
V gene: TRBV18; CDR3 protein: ASSPGTGEKQY
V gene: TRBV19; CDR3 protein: ASSPIGGNNEQF
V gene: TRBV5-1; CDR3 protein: ATTPGATSTDTQY
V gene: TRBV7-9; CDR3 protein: ASSSLAGGTDTQY
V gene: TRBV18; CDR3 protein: ASSVDRGSYEQY
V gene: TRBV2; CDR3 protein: ASRFTGGGYT
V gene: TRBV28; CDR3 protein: ASSQYTDEQY
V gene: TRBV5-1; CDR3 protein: ASSLGQHHSRTDTQY